The next 5 T cell receptor beta chains were all read from a single sample in a study of blood T cells in healthy people across ages. Alongside a J-beta primer mix, a sample-barcoded 5' primer served in a second PCR lasting roughly 6 to 11 cycles. TCRdb independently ran MiXCR on the 5' RACE reads; one entry per CDR3 protein. The data contain about 700,000 distinct CDR3 sequences, 32% of them singletons. The sequenced material came from blood. These receptors originate from an elderly woman in good health.

The V call is TRBV4-3, the J call TRBJ2-7; no firm D call. With 1 base removed from V and 7 bases from J, the gap between germline ends came to 14 bases. The CDR3 contains 14 residues. CDR1 is LGHNA and CDR2 is YSLEER in the germline V gene. CDR3 residues: CASSQGALTREQYF. The CDR3 DNA reads TGCGCCAGCAGCCAAGGGGCTCTGACTCGGGAGCAGTACTTC.

This clonotype was detected ten times or more. The chain has TRBV4-1 and TRBJ2-1, with TRBD2 identical over 7 bases. This CDR3 contains 16 residues. Germline V CDR1 and CDR2: MGHRA, YSYEKL. Germline trimming cut 1 base from V and 4 bases from J; bases unmatched to any gene: 7. CDR3 in DNA: TGCGCCAGCAGCCAAGGAGCAAGCGGGGTATACAATGAGCAGTTCTTC. As protein: CASSQGASGVYNEQFF.

This clonotype has at least ten counts. The chain carries TRBV20-1 and TRBJ1-2, with TRBD1 as a possible D gene (5 bases). Germline CDR1 DFQATT, CDR2 SNEGSKA (reference sequence). The V and J ends lost 3 bases and 6 bases respectively, with 14 bases between them. The CDR3 runs 13 residues. This chain's CDR3 is CSARRDSRDGYTF. The DNA for the CDR3 is TGCAGTGCTAGGAGAGACAGCAGAGATGGCTACACCTTC.

This clonotype was observed at least ten times. The chain links TRBV5-1 to TRBJ2-3; no clear D gene. This CDR3 spans 14 amino acids. Deletions cut 6 bases from V and 2 bases from J, with 13 bases between. Per the germline V gene, CDR1 is SGHRS and CDR2 is YFSETQ. The CDR3 bases are TGCGCCAGCACCCGACAAATTCTCACAGATACGCAGTATTTT. Translation gives CASTRQILTDTQYF.

The CDR3 nucleotides are TGTGCCAGCAGTTACAAAATAACAGCGGGGGGGCCTCAGGGCACCGGGGAGCTGTTTTTT. Amino acids: CASSYKITAGGPQGTGELFF. J is TRBJ2-2 and V is TRBV6-2 or TRBV6-3; TRBD2 matches at 10 bases. The CDR3 is made up of 20 amino acids. Germline CDR1 is MNHEY and CDR2 is SVGEGT. V gave up 2 bases and J gave up 4 bases; unmatched junction bases: 16.